The text below deals with one T cell receptor beta chain. Its specificity is unknown. Only in-frame clones appear in the TCRdb table, and some are missing; sequencing was by immunoSEQ multiplex PCR. Of 45,000 to 60,000 clones in the sample, about nine tenths were seen once. This sample was included in a study of graft-versus-host responses after intestinal transplantation. At the level of the study: Anti-thymocyte globulin served as induction for all recipients, who then took tacrolimus and steroids for 3 to 4 years.

Study-wide findings and caveats: In recipient marrow, GvH clones were found, and some appeared first in ileum or blood. Early post-transplant falls in HvG clones accompanied the peak levels of circulating GvH clones. Allografts of one patient group, those with graft-donor T cell macrochimerism, had high graft-versus-host to host-versus-graft clonal ratios.

CDR1 is MNHNS and CDR2 is SASEGT in the germline V gene. Deletions cut 5 bases from V and 0 bases from J, with 13 bases between. The CDR3 has 15 amino acids. The chain links TRBV6-1 to TRBJ1-1; D might be TRBD1 (6 bases). Sequencing was performed on unstimulated CD4+ T cells sorted from spleen or lymph node cells, taken before transplant. The receptor was isolated from a human donor who was the organ donor for an intestinal transplant. CDR3 protein: CASSQDRNMNTEAFF. DNA for the CDR3: TGTGCCAGCAGTCAAGACAGGAATATGAACACTGAAGCTTTCTTT.